The rows below give T cell receptor beta chains drawn from one sample of a study of CD8 T cells in ankylosing spondylitis. TCRdb analysed the 5' RACE reads with MiXCR anew, one entry per CDR3 protein. The sample records over 450,000 distinct CDR3 sequences, over 9.5% being singletons. The specimen sequenced was blood, either unsorted or a sorted T cell fraction (not recorded which). These receptors were collected from a male donor with ankylosing spondylitis. Each CDR3 is given with its conserved first and last residue. A D gene is named only where the DNA matches it firmly. The size field is filled for only some rows; it gives once, few, many or a size class.

- | TRBJ1-1 | many | TRBV15 | TGTGCCACCAGCGTGGAGGACATCATGAACACTGAAGCTTTCTTT | CATSVEDIMNTEAFF
- | TRBJ2-6 | few | TRBV18 | TGTGCCAGCTCACCGCCCAGGGCTTCTGGGGCCAACGTCCTGACTTTC | CASSPPRASGANVLTF
- | TRBJ2-1 | - | TRBV13 | TGTGCCAGCAGCCTTGACATAGGGGGGACCGAGGCCAATGAGCAGTTCTTC | CASSLDIGGTEANEQFF
- | TRBJ2-6 | - | TRBV15 | TGTGCCACCAGCAGAGATCAGCGGCCAGGGTCTGGGGCCAACGTCCTGACTTTC | CATSRDQRPGSGANVLTF
- | TRBJ2-1 | few | TRBV10-1 | TGCGCCAGCAGTGTCTGGCTAGAGAGCTCCTACAATGAGCAGTTCTTC | CASSVWLESSYNEQFF
- | TRBJ1-5 | - | TRBV28 | TGTGCCAGCAGTCCCTATGGCAATCAGCCCCAGCATTTT | CASSPYGNQPQHF
TRBD2 | TRBJ2-2 | few | TRBV4-1 | TGCGCCAGCAGCCTCGCGGTAGCGGGGAACACCGGGGAGCTGTTTTTT | CASSLAVAGNTGELFF
- | TRBJ2-7 | many | TRBV3-1 | TGTGCCAGCAGCCAATTTACAGGCCCCTACGAGCAGTACTTC | CASSQFTGPYEQYF
- | TRBJ2-2 | few | TRBV7-9 | TGTGCCAGCAGCTTAGGATCGTTGAGGACCGGGGAGCTGTTTTTT | CASSLGSLRTGELFF
- | TRBJ1-2 | few | TRBV2 | TGTGCCAGCAGTGCGGCAGAGTCTTGGGGCTACACCTTC | CASSAAESWGYTF